What follows is one TCR beta chain and its context. These data come from a study of T cell changes during pregnancy in multiple sclerosis. Deletions cut 5 bases from V and 4 bases from J, with 12 bases between. The CDR3 is made up of 13 amino acids. From germline, CDR1 is SGHKS and CDR2 YYEKEE (reference sequence). Using immunoSEQ multiplex PCR, the repertoire was profiled, and TCRdb retains in-frame clones only, with some absent. In the table there are about 40,000 clones, roughly 90% of which are singletons. The source is a female donor with multiple sclerosis, enrolled in a pregnancy study. The chain has TRBV5-5 and TRBJ1-2; D remains unclear. The sequenced sample was CD4+ T cells from peripheral blood mononuclear cells, obtained before pregnancy. CDR3 DNA: TGTGCCAGCAGTTCGAGGGTGAGCTATGGCTACACCTTC. It codes for CASSSRVSYGYTF. The full variable domain, completed using reference TRBV5-5 and TRBJ1-2, is DAGVTQSPTHLIKTRGQQVTLRCSPISGHKSVSWYQQVLGQGPQFIFQYYEKEERGRGNFPDRFSARQFPNYSSELNVNALLLGDSALYLCASSSRVSYGYTFGSGTRLTVV.